This T cell receptor (beta chain) was recovered during a study of T cell responses to AZD1222 COVID-19 vaccine. Overall study results and limits: An increase in Spike-specific TCR breadth and depth was observed after two AZD1222 doses. Dominant CD4 TCR responses targeted spike regions 160-218 and 743-854.

Concerning this clone: As yet, its antigen is unknown.

Trimming left V 5 bases short and J 8 bases short, with 12 bases between. This CDR3 is 13 amino acids long. The germline gives CDR1 LNHDA, CDR2 SQIVND (reference sequence). Sequenced by immunoSEQ multiplex PCR; TCRdb stores in-frame clones only, minus some. The sample consists of under 150,000 clones, roughly 90% of them appearing once. The sequencing used peripheral blood, collected 28 days after the second AZD1222 dose. The receptor comes from an adult who received the AZD1222 COVID-19 vaccine. V gene TRBV19 combines with J gene TRBJ1-4; D unresolved. The CDR3 nucleotides read TGTGCCAGTAGTGCAGGCGGTAGGGAAAAACTGTTTTTT. Translated, it gives CASSAGGREKLFF.